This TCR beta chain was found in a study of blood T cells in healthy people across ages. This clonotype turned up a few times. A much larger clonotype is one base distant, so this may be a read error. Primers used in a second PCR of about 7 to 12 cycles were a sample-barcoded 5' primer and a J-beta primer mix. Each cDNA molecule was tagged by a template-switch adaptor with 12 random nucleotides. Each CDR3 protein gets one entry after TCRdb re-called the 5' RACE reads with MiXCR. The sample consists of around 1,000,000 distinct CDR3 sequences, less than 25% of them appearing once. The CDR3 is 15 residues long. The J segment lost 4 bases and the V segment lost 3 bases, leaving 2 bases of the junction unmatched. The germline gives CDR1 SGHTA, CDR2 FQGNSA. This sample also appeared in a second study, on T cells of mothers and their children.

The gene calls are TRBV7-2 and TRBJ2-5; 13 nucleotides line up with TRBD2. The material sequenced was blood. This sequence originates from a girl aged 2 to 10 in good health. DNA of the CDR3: TGTGCCAGCAGCTTCAGACTAGCGGGGGGAGAGACCCAGTACTTC. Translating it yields CASSFRLAGGETQYF.